A single sample gave rise to the 17 T cell receptor beta chains below, sequenced in a study of T-cell memory formation after mild COVID-19. TCRdb redid the calling of the 5' RACE reads with MiXCR, one entry per CDR3 protein. The sample comprises approximately 400,000 distinct CDR3 sequences, 18% of which are singletons, and approximately 21% rests with the top ten. The sequencing sample was made of PBMCs or a T cell subset sorted from them (not recorded which). The receptor set was obtained from a man aged 18 to 30 who had mild COVID-19 (a few samples of this study predate the infection). Cell type and time point are not known.

This clonotype showed up just a few times. The chain links TRBV7-2 to TRBJ2-5; D is unclear. The germline gives CDR1 SGHTA, CDR2 FQGNSA. V lost 2 bases and J 5 bases, leaving 6 bases between the germline ends. CDR3 size: 12 residues. CDR3 residues: CASSLLTETQYF. The DNA of the CDR3 is TGTGCCAGCAGCTTATTAACGGAGACCCAGTACTTC.

The chain has TRBV29-1 and TRBJ1-2; D perhaps matches TRBD1 (5 bases). The CDR3 contains 15 residues. V shed 4 bases and J shed 8 bases, with 23 bases lying between them. CDR1 SQVTM and CDR2 ANQGSEA come from the germline V gene. CDR3 in DNA: TGCAGCGTTGCTGTGTCATTGGGGCCCCAAATGGGCTACACCTTC. Its protein product is CSVAVSLGPQMGYTF.

This clonotype was observed a few times. V gene TRBV14 combines with J gene TRBJ1-1, with D maybe TRBD1 (5 bases). The germline gives CDR1 SGHDN, CDR2 FVKESK. V lost 5 bases and J lost 4, with 14 bases in between. This CDR3 has 14 amino acids. This CDR3 reads CASSARGRGTEAFF. The CDR3 DNA reads as TGTGCCAGCAGCGCGAGGGGCCGGGGCACTGAAGCTTTCTTT. Full variable domain (missing parts from reference TRBV14 and TRBJ1-1): EAGVTQFPSHSVIEKGQTVTLRCDPISGHDNLYWYRRVMGKEIKFLLHFVKESKQDESGMPNNRFLAERTGGTYSTLKVQPAELEDSGVYFCASSARGRGTEAFFGQGTRLTVV.

V gene TRBV20-1 combines with J gene TRBJ2-3, with 13 bases that match TRBD2. This CDR3 has 16 amino acids. Germline CDR1 reads DFQATT; CDR2 reads SNEGSKA (reference sequence). Losses at the gene ends were 6 bases for V and 1 base for J; bases not matched to a gene: 7. Written as DNA, the CDR3 is TGCAGTGCCCGACGGACTAGCGGGGGCCGCACAGATACGCAGTATTTT. Translation gives CSARRTSGGRTDTQYF.

V usage is TRBV2 and J usage is TRBJ1-2; D is uncertain. This CDR3 is 12 amino acids long. The V end was cut by 3 bases, the J end by 10 bases, with 12 bases between. CDR1 SNHLY and CDR2 FYNNEI come from the germline V gene. CDR3 in amino acids: CASSDDGYNYTF. In nucleotides, the CDR3 is TGTGCCAGCAGTGATGACGGTTATAACTACACCTTC.

V gene TRBV6-2 or TRBV6-3 combines with J gene TRBJ2-1, with a weak D call TRBD2 (6 bases). Trimming removed 6 bases from V and 4 bases from J, with 16 bases in between. This CDR3 is 15 amino acids long. Germline V gene lookup returns CDR1 MNHEY and CDR2 SVGEGT. CDR3 protein: CASRGRGSGYNEQFF. The CDR3 DNA is TGTGCCAGCAGGGGCCGGGGGTCGGGGTACAATGAGCAGTTCTTC.

In its sample, this clonotype was seen a few times. This chain links TRBV6-2 or TRBV6-3 with TRBJ1-2; D gene uncertain. CDR1 is MNHEY and CDR2 is SVGEGT in the germline V gene. CDR3 size: 12 residues. The V end lost 5 bases, the J end lost 6 bases, and 10 bases lay between the germline ends. As DNA, the CDR3 is TGTGCCAGCAGTCACAACCTAGATGGCTACACCTTC. Amino acids: CASSHNLDGYTF.

The rearrangement links TRBV19 to TRBJ1-4; 8 positions match TRBD1. The CDR3 contains 14 residues. Per the germline V gene, CDR1 is LNHDA and CDR2 is SQIVND (reference sequence). With V trimmed by 7 bases and J by 4 bases, 5 bases remained unmatched. CDR3 sequence: CASTRDRSNEKLFF. The CDR3, as DNA: TGTGCCAGTACCAGGGACAGGAGTAATGAAAAACTGTTTTTT.

This clonotype was detected only a few times. The rearrangement joins TRBV5-1 to TRBJ2-3; D perhaps matches TRBD2 (6 bases). CDR1 is SGHRS, CDR2 YFSETQ, per germline. With 5 bases removed from V and 0 bases from J, the gap between germline ends came to 10 bases. The CDR3 spans 14 residues. As DNA, the CDR3 is TGCGCCAGCAGAGTAGCGGTGAGCACAGATACGCAGTATTTT. Encoded protein: CASRVAVSTDTQYF.

This clonotype came up many times. This sequence joins TRBV4-1 and TRBJ2-1; 7 bases agree with TRBD2. The CDR3 totals 16 residues. V shed 4 bases and J 8 bases; nucleotides not matched to a gene: 14. CDR1 and CDR2 (germline): MGHRA, YSYEKL. DNA for the CDR3: TGCGCCAGCAGCCTAGAGTCCGGGTTAGCGGGTGATGAGCAGTTCTTC. As protein: CASSLESGLAGDEQFF.

The chain carries TRBV27 and TRBJ2-7; TRBD1 matches 7 bases. This CDR3 region has 15 residues. The germline CDR1 and CDR2 sequences are MNHEY and SMNVEV (reference sequence). V gave up 6 bases and J gave up 0 bases; unmatched junction bases: 8. This chain's CDR3 is CASSPRTGPSYEQYF. The CDR3 region has the DNA TGTGCCAGCAGCCCTAGGACAGGACCCTCCTACGAGCAGTACTTC.

This clonotype was recorded a few times. CDR3 DNA: TGTGCCAGCAGTCGAATCGGACAGGGGTCGGCGCAGTATTTT. It encodes CASSRIGQGSAQYF. The gene calls are TRBV12-3 or TRBV12-4 and TRBJ2-3; TRBD1 aligns across 9 bases. This CDR3 is 14 amino acids long. V shed 5 bases and J 10 bases; nucleotides not matched to a gene: 10.

This clonotype was detected ten times or more. This rearrangement joins TRBV2 to TRBJ1-5, with D possibly matching TRBD1 (6 bases). This CDR3 has 14 amino acids. Germline V gene lookup returns CDR1 SNHLY and CDR2 FYNNEI. V was pared by 2 bases and J by 7 bases, with 12 bases between. The CDR3 region has the DNA TGTGCCAGCAGTGAACTAGAGGGGGGGCAGCCCCAGCATTTT. It specifies CASSELEGGQPQHF.

This chain connects TRBV7-2 to TRBJ2-7; D remains ambiguous. Looked up from germline, CDR1 is SGHTA and CDR2 is FQGNSA. The CDR3 runs to 12 residues. V was cut by 3 bases and J by 6 bases, with 9 bases left in between. CDR3 in amino acids: CASSFVAAEQYF. DNA for the CDR3: TGTGCCAGCAGCTTTGTTGCAGCCGAGCAGTACTTC.

The chain recombines TRBV21-1 with TRBJ2-7; whether TRBD2, the table's D call, matches the DNA was not checked. TRBV21-1 is annotated as a pseudogene. The CDR3 is 11 amino acids. The CDR3 DNA sequence: TGTGCCAGCGGGGGACTGGTAGAGCAGTACGTC. Amino acid sequence: CASGGLVEQYV.

The V and J genes are TRBV3-1 and TRBJ2-2; D call uncertain. Trimming removed 0 bases at V and 4 bases at J, with 6 bases between. The CDR3 has 14 amino acids. Per the germline V gene, CDR1 is LGHDT and CDR2 is YNNKEL (reference sequence). The CDR3 region has the DNA TGTGCCAGCAGCCAAGATCAGATCACCGGGGAGCTGTTTTTT. This codes for CASSQDQITGELFF. The full variable domain, with the rest looked up from reference TRBV3-1 and TRBJ2-2, is DTAVSQTPKYLVTQMGNDKSIKCEQNLGHDTMYWYKQDSKKFLKIMFSYNNKELIINETVPNRFSPKSPDKAHLNLHINSLELGDSAVYFCASSQDQITGELFFGEGSRLTVL.

This clonotype was seen more than once but under ten times. V gene TRBV12-3 or TRBV12-4 combines with J gene TRBJ1-3; D unclear. The CDR3 has 13 amino acids. V lost 5 bases and J 9 bases, leaving 14 bases between the germline ends. CDR3 DNA sequence: TGTGCCAGCAGTGAAAGTGGGGTCAGCACCATATATTTT. Its protein product is CASSESGVSTIYF.